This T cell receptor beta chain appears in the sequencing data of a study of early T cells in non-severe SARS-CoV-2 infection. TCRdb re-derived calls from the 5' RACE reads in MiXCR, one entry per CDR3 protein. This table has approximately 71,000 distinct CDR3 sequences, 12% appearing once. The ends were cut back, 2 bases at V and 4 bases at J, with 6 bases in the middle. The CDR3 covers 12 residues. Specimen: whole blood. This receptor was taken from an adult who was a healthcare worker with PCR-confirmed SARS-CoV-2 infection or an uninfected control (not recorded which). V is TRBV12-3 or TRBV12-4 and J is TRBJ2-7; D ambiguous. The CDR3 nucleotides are TGTGCCAGCAGTTTACACGGATACGAGCAGTACTTC. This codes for CASSLHGYEQYF.